The T cell receptor (beta chain) described here comes from a study of blood T cell repertoires in COVID-19. In the study overall: Sample material is recorded as cDNA or gDNA derived from T cells, B-cell-depleted T cells, or PBMCs.

The CDR3 is 16 amino acids. Per germline, CDR1 KGHSH and CDR2 LQKENI. Between the trimmed V and J ends, which lost 3 bases and 4 bases, there was a span of 18 bases. Profiled with immunoSEQ multiplex PCR; TCRdb holds only in-frame clones, not every one. The sample yields about 160,000 clones, 88% seen once. V and J are TRBV18 and TRBJ1-2; D gene uncertain. The source of this sequence is a woman aged 45-60 years who had recovered from COVID-19. Specimen: PBMCs or T cells enriched from blood (not recorded which). The CDR3, as DNA: TGTGCCAGCTCACCTCAACCGAGGAGTTACCGCTATGGCTACACCTTC. It is translated as CASSPQPRSYRYGYTF.